This T cell receptor (beta chain) emerged from a study of OX40 agonist ivuxolimab in advanced cancers. Study-level findings and limits: CD8+ T cells were the subset that, on average, had more expanded clones than CD4+.

V shed 5 bases and J shed 9 bases, with 14 bases lying between them. CDR1 and CDR2 from the germline V gene are SGHNT and YENEEA. The CDR3 loop spans 14 amino acids. Notes on this clone: Antigen unknown.

Assay used: immunoSEQ multiplex PCR; TCRdb lists only in-frame clones, some missing. The data hold tens of thousands of clones, with 89% observed a single time. The source is an adult with an advanced solid tumor such as melanoma, head and neck, liver or kidney cancer. This sample comprised CD4+ or CD8+ T cells sorted from blood, obtained in a trial of the OX40 agonist ivuxolimab. The rearrangement joins TRBV11-3 to TRBJ1-6; D is perhaps TRBD1 (5 bases). CDR3 sequence reads: CASSPGHDSSPLHF. CDR3 DNA sequence: TGTGCCAGCAGCCCCGGGCACGACAGTTCACCCCTCCACTTT.